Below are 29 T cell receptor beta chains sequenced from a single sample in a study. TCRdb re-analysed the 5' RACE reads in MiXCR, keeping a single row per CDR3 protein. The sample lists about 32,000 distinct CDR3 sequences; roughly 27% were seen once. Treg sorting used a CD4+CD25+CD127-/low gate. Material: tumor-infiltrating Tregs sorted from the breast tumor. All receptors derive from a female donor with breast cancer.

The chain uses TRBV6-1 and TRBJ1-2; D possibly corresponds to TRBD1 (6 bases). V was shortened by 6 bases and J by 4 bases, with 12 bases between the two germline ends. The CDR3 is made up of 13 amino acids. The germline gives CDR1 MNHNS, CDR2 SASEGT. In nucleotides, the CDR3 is TGTGCCAGCAGAACAGGGCTAGGCTATGGCTACACCTTC. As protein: CASRTGLGYGYTF.

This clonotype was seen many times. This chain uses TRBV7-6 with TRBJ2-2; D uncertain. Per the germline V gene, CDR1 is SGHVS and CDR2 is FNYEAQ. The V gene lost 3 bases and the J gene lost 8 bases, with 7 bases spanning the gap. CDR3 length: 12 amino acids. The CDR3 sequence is CASSLVQGELFF. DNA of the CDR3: TGTGCCAGCAGCTTGGTGCAGGGGGAGCTGTTTTTT.

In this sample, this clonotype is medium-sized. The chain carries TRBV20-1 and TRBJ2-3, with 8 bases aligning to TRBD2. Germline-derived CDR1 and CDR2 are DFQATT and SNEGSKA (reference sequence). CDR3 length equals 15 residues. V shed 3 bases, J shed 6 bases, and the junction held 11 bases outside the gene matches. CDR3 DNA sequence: TGCAGTGCTAGCCCGCGACGTAGCGGGATGGATACGCAGTATTTT. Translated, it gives CSASPRRSGMDTQYF.

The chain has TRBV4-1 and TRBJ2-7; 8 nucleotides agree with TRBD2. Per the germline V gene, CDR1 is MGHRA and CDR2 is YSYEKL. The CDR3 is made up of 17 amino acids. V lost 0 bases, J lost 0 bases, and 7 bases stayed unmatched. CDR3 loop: CASSQEPAGDSSYEQYF. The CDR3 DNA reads TGCGCCAGCAGCCAAGAGCCAGCGGGAGATTCCTCCTACGAGCAGTACTTC.

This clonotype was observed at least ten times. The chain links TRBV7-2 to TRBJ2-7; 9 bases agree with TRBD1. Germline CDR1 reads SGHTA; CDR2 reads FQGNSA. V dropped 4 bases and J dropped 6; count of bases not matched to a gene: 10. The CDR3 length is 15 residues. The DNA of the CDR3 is TGTGCCAGCAGCTACGGGGGGACAGGGACGGCCGAGCAGTACTTC. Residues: CASSYGGTGTAEQYF.

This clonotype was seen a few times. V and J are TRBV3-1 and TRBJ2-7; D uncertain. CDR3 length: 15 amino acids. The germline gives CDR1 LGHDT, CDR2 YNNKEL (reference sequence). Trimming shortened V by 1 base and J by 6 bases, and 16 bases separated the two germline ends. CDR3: CASSQVTRGSPEQYF. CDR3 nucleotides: TGTGCCAGCAGCCAAGTGACCCGTGGCAGTCCCGAGCAGTACTTC.

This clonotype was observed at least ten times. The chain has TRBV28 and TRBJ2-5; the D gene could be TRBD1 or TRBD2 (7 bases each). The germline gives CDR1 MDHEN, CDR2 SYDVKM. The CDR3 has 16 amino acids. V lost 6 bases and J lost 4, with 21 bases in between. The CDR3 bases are TGTGCCAGCAGAAGAGCGGGACAGCAACTGGTAGAGACCCAGTACTTC. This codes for CASRRAGQQLVETQYF.

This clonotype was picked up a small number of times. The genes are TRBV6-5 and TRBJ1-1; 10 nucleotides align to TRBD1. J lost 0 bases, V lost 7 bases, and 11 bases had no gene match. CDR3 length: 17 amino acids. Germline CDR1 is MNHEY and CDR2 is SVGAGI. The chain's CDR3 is CASTQTGGASLNTEAFF. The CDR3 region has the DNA TGTGCCAGCACCCAGACAGGGGGCGCGTCCCTGAACACTGAAGCTTTCTTT.

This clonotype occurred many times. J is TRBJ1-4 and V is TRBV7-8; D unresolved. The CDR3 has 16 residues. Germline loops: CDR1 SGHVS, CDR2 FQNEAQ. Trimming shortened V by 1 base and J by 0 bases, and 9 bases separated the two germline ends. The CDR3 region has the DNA TGTGCCAGCAGCTTAGGTTCTCTTGCAACTAATGAAAAACTGTTTTTT. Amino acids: CASSLGSLATNEKLFF.

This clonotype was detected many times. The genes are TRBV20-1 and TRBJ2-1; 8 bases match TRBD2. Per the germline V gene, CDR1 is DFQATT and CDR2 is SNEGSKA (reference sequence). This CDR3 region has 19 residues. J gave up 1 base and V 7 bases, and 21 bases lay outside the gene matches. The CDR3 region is CSGVPLLAASGISYNEQFF. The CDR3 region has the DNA TGCAGTGGGGTCCCCCTACTAGCGGCCTCCGGGATTTCCTACAATGAGCAGTTCTTC.

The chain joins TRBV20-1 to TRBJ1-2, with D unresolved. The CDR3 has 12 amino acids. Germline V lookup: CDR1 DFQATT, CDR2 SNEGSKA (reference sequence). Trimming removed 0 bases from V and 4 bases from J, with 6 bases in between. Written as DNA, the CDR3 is TGCAGTGCTAGAGACAGAAGCTATGGCTACACCTTC. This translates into CSARDRSYGYTF.

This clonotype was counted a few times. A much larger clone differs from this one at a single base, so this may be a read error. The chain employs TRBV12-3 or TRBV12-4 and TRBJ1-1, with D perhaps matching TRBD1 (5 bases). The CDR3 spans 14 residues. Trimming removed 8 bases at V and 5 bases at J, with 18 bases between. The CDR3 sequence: CASAVSSGGTEAFF. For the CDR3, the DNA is TGTGCCAGCGCAGTCTCCAGCGGGGGAACTGAAGCTTTCTTT.

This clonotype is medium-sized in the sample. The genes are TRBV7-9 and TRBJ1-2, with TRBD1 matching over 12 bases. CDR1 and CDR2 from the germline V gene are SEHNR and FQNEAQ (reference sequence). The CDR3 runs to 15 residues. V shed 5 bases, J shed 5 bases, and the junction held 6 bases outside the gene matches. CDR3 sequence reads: CASSDRDRGHYGYTF. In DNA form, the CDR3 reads TGTGCCAGCAGCGACCGGGACAGGGGGCATTATGGCTACACCTTC.

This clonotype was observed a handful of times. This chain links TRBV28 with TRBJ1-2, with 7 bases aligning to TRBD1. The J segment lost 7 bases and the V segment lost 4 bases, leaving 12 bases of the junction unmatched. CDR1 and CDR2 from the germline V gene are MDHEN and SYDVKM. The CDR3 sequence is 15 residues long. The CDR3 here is CASSSSDRELSGYTF. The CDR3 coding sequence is TGTGCCAGCAGTTCCTCAGACAGGGAACTTAGTGGCTACACCTTC.

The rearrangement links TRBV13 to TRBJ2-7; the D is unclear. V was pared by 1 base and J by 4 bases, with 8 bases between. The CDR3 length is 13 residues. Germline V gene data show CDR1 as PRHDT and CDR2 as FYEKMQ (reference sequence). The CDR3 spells CASSLVGYYEQYF. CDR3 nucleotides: TGTGCCAGCAGCTTAGTCGGGTATTACGAGCAGTACTTC.

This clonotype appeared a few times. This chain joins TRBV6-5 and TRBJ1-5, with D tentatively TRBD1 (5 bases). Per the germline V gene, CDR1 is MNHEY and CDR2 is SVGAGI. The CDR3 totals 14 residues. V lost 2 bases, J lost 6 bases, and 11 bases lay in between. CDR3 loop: CASSYRAGGQPQHF. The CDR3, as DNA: TGTGCCAGCAGTTACCGCGCCGGGGGTCAGCCCCAGCATTTT.

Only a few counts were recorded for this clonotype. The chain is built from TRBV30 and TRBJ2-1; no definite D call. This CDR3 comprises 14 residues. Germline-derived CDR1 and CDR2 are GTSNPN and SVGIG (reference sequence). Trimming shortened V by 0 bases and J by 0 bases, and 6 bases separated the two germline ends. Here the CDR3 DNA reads TGTGCCTGGAGTGTACGAGGCTCCTACAATGAGCAGTTCTTC. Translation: CAWSVRGSYNEQFF.

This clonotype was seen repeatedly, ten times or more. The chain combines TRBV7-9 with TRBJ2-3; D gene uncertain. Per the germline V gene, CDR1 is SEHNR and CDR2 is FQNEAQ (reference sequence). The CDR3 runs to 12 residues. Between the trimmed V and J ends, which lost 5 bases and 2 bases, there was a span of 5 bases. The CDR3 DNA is TGTGCCAGCAGCCCAATCACAGATACGCAGTATTTT. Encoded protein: CASSPITDTQYF.

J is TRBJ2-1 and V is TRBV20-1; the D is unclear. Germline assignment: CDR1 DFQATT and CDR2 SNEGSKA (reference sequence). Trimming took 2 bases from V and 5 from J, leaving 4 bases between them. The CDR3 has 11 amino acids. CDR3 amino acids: CSARPHNEQFF. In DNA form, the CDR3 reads TGCAGTGCTAGACCACACAATGAGCAGTTCTTC.

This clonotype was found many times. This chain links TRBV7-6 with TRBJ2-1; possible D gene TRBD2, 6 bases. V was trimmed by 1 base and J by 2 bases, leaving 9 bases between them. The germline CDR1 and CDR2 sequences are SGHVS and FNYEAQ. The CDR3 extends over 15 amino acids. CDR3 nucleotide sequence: TGTGCCAGCAGCTTAGTAGCGGATACCTACAATGAGCAGTTCTTC. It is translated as CASSLVADTYNEQFF.

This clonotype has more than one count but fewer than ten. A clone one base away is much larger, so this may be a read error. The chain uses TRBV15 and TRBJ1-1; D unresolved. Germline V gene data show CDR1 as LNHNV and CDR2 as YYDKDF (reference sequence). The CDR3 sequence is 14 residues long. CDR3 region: CATSGDFGRTEAFF. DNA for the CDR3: TGTGCCACCAGCGGAGATTTTGGAAGGACTGAAGCTTTCTTT.

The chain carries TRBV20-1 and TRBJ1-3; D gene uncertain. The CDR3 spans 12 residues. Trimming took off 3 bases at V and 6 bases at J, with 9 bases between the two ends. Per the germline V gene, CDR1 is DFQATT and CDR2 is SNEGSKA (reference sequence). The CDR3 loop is CSARGPKNTIYF. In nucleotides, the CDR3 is TGCAGTGCTAGGGGCCCTAAAAACACCATATATTTT.

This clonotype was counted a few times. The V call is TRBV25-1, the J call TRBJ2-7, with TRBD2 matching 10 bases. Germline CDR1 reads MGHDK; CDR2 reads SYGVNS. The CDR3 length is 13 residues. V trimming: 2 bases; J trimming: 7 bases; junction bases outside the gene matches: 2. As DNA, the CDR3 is TGTGCCAGCAGTGAAGGTAGCGGGGGGGAGCAGTACTTC. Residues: CASSEGSGGEQYF.

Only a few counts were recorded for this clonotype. This chain's CDR3 is CASRETGVTEAFF. CDR3 bases: TGTGCCAGCAGAGAGACGGGCGTCACTGAAGCTTTCTTT. The chain employs TRBV14 and TRBJ1-1; D remains ambiguous. Germline CDR1 SGHDN, CDR2 FVKESK. With 6 bases removed from V and 4 bases from J, the gap between germline ends came to 12 bases. There are 13 residues in the CDR3.

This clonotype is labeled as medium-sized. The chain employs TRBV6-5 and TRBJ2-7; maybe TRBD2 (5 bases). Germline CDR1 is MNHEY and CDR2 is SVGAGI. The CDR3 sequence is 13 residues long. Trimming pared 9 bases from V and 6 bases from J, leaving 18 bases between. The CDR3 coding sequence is TGTGCCAGTCGGGGTTACCATCTACCCGAGCAGTACTTC. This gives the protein CASRGYHLPEQYF.

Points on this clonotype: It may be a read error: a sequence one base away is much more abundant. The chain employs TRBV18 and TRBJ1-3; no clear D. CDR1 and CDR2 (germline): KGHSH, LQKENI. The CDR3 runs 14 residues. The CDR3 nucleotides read TGTGCCAGCTCACTTGCTAGCTCTGGAAACACCATATGTTTT. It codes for CASSLASSGNTICF.

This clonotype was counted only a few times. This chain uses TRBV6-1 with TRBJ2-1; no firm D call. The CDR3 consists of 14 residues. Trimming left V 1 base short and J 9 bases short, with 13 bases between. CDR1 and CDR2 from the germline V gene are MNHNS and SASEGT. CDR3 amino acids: CASSEDEPTAEQFF. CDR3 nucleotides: TGTGCCAGCAGTGAAGACGAACCCACAGCTGAGCAGTTCTTC.

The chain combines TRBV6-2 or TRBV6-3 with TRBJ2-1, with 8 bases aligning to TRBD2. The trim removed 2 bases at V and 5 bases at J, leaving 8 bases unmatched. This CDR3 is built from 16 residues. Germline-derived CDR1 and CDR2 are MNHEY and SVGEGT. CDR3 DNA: TGTGCCAGCAGTTACAGGACCGGGACTAGAGACAATGAGCAGTTCTTC. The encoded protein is CASSYRTGTRDNEQFF.

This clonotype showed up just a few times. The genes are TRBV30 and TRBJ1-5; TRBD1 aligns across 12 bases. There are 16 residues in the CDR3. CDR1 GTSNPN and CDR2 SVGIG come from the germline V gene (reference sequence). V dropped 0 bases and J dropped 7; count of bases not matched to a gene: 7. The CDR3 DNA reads TGTGCCTGGAGTGTACAGGGACAGGGGGCAACACAGCCCCAGCATTTT. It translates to CAWSVQGQGATQPQHF.